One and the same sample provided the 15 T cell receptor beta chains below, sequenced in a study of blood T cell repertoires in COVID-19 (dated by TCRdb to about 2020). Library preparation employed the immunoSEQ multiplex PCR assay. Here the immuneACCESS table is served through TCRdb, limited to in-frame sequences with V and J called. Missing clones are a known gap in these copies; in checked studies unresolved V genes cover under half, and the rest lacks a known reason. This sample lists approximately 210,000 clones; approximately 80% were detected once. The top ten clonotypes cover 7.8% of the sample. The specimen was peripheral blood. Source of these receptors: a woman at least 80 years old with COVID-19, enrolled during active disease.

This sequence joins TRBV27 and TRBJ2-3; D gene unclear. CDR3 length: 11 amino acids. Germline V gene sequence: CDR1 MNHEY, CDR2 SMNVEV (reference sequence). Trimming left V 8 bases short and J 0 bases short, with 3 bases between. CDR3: CASPSTDTQYF. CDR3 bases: TGTGCCAGCCCTAGCACAGATACGCAGTATTTT.

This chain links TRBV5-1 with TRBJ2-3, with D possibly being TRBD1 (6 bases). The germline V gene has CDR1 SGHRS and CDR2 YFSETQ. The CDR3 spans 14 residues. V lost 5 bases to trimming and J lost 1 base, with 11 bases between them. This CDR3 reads CASRDSGRTDTQYF. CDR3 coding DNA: TGCGCCAGCAGGGACAGCGGACGCACAGATACGCAGTATTTT.

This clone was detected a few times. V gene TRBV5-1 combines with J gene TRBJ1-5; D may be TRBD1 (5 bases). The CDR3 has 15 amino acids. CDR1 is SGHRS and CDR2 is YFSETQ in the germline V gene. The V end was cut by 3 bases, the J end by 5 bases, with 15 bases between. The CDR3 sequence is CASSYFGGGDQPQHF. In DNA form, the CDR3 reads TGCGCCAGCAGCTACTTCGGGGGTGGGGATCAGCCCCAGCATTTT.

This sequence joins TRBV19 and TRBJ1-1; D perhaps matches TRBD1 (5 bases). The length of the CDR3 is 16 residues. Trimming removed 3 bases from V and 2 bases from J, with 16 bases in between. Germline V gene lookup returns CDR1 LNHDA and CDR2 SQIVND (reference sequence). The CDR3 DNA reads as TGTGCCAGTAGTATGGGTGTTAGGGGAGGAAACACTGAAGCTTTCTTT. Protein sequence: CASSMGVRGGNTEAFF. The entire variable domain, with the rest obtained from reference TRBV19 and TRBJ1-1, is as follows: DGGITQSPKYLFRKEGQNVTLSCEQNLNHDAMYWYRQDPGQGLRLIYYSQIVNDFQKGDIAEGYSVSREKKESFPLTVTSAQKNPTAFYLCASSMGVRGGNTEAFFGQGTRLTVV.

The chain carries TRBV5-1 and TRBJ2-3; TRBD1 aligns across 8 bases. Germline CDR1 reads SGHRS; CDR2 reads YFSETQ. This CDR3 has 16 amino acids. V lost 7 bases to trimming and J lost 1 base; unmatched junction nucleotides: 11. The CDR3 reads CASGQGATGGTDTQYF. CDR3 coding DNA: TGCGCCAGCGGGCAGGGGGCCACAGGGGGCACAGATACGCAGTATTTT. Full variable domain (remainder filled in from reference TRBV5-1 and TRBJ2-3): KAGVTQTPRYLIKTRGQQVTLSCSPISGHRSVSWYQQTPGQGLQFLFEYFSETQRNKGNFPGRFSGRQFSNSRSEMNVSTLELGDSALYLCASGQGATGGTDTQYFGPGTRLTVL.

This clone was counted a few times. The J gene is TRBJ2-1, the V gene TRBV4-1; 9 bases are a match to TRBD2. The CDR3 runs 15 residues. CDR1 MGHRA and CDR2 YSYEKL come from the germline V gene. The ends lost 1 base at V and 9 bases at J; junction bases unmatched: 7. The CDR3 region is CASSQGGSGRSEQFF. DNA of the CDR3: TGCGCCAGCAGCCAAGGTGGTAGCGGGAGAAGTGAGCAGTTCTTC.

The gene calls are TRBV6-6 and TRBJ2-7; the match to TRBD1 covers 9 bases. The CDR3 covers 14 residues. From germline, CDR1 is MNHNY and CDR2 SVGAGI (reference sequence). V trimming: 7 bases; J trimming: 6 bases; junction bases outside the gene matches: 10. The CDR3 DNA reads TGTGCCAGCACCCGGGACAGGGCAGTCGGCGAGCAGTACTTC. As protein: CASTRDRAVGEQYF.

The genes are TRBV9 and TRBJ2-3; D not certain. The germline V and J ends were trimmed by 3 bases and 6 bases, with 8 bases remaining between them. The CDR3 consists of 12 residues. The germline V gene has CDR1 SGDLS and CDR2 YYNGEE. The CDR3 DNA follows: TGTGCCAGCAGCGGCTTCGGGGATACGCAGTATTTT. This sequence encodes CASSGFGDTQYF.

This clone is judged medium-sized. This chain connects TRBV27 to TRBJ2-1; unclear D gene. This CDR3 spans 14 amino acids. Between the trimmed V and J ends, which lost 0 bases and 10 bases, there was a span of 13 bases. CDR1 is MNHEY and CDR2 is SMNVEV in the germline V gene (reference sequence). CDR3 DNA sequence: TGTGCCAGCAGTTTATCGAGCCCGGCGGAAGAGCAGTTCTTC. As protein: CASSLSSPAEEQFF.

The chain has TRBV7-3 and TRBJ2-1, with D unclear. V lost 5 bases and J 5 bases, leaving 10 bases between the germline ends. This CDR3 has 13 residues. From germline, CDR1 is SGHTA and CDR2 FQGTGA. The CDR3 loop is CASSGPGDNEQFF. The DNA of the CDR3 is TGTGCCAGCAGCGGTCCCGGTGACAATGAGCAGTTCTTC.

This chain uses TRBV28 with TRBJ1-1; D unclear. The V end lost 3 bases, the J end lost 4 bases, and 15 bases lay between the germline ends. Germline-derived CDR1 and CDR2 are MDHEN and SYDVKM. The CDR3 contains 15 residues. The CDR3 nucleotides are TGTGCCAGCAGTTTTAGCGGCGGACGGCTCACTGAAGCTTTCTTT. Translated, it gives CASSFSGGRLTEAFF.

CDR3 DNA sequence: TGTGCCAGCAGTAGGGACAGTGGCCCCTACGAGCAGTACTTC. This codes for CASSRDSGPYEQYF. V and J are TRBV6-5 and TRBJ2-7; 7 nucleotides align to TRBD1. In germline, CDR1 is MNHEY, CDR2 SVGAGI. The CDR3 totals 14 residues. The trim removed 5 bases at V and 2 bases at J, leaving 6 bases unmatched.

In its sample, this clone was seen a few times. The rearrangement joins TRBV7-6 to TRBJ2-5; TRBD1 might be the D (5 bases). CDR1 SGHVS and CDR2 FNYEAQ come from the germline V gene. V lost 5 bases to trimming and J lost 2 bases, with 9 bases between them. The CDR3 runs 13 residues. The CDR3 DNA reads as TGTGCCAGCAGCCGACAGCTACAAGAGACCCAGTACTTC. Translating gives CASSRQLQETQYF.

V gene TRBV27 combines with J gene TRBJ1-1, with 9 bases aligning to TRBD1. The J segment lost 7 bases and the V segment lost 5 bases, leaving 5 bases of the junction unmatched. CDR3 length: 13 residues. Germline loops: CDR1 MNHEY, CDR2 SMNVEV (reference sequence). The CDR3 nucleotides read TGTGCCAGCAGTAGGGACAGGGAGATTGAAGCTTTCTTT. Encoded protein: CASSRDREIEAFF.

Here the CDR3 DNA reads TGCGCCAGCAGCCAAGGTGCGCTCGGGGGGGCCTGGGCGCAGTATTTT. Translation gives CASSQGALGGAWAQYF. This chain connects TRBV4-1 to TRBJ2-3; TRBD2 agrees at 8 bases. Germline loops: CDR1 MGHRA, CDR2 YSYEKL. V shed 1 base, J shed 10 bases, and the junction held 13 bases outside the gene matches. The CDR3 loop spans 16 amino acids.